The 12 T cell receptor beta chains below were found in one sample sequenced in a study of blood T cells in healthy people across ages. The second PCR ran about 6 to 11 cycles with a sample-barcoded 5' primer and J-beta primers. TCRdb fed the 5' RACE reads into MiXCR, producing one record per CDR3 protein. The repertoire holds roughly 1,800,000 distinct CDR3 sequences, roughly 49% seen once, with about 2.1% in the top ten. Sequenced: blood. These receptors all stem from a woman in her thirties or forties in good health.

As for this clonotype: Relative to the germline gene, one junction end is altered; a read error may explain this. The V call is TRBV11-1, the J call TRBJ2-5; D remains unclear. CDR3 length: 12 amino acids. CDR1 SGHAT and CDR2 FQDESV come from the germline V gene (reference sequence). In DNA form, the CDR3 reads TGTGCCAGCAGCTTACTCCGAGAGACCCGGTACTTC. As protein: CASSLLRETRYF.

The chain combines TRBV19 with TRBJ2-1, with TRBD2 matching 7 bases. Germline CDR1 and CDR2: LNHDA and SQIVND (reference sequence). V shed 6 bases and J 5 bases; nucleotides not matched to a gene: 7. The CDR3 is made up of 14 amino acids. The CDR3 coding sequence is TGTGCCAGTAGGGTCGGGGGGAGAGACAATGAGCAGTTCTTC. It encodes CASRVGGRDNEQFF.

The rearrangement uses TRBV25-1 and TRBJ2-5, with 8 bases identical to TRBD2. The CDR3 is 14 amino acids. Trimming took 5 bases from V and 5 from J; bases not matched to a gene: 7. CDR1 and CDR2 (germline): MGHDK, SYGVNS. The CDR3 loop is CASSHGTSRETQYF. The DNA of the CDR3 is TGTGCCAGCAGTCACGGGACTAGTCGCGAGACCCAGTACTTC.

The V and J genes are TRBV6-5 and TRBJ1-1; D possibly corresponds to TRBD1 (5 bases). The CDR3 spans 14 residues. V gave up 6 bases and J gave up 0 bases, with 11 bases separating them. Germline-derived CDR1 and CDR2 are MNHEY and SVGAGI. The CDR3 DNA sequence: TGTGCCAGCAGCAAGGACAACATGAACACTGAAGCTTTCTTT. Encoded protein: CASSKDNMNTEAFF.

This clonotype turned up a few times. The rearrangement joins TRBV7-9 to TRBJ2-1, with D possibly being TRBD2 (6 bases). Germline V lookup: CDR1 SEHNR, CDR2 FQNEAQ (reference sequence). V was trimmed by 4 bases and J by 2 bases, leaving 18 bases between them. CDR3 length: 17 amino acids. The CDR3 bases are TGTGCCAGCAGCTCCTCCCCCGGGGGTTTCGCCTACAATGAGCAGTTCTTC. Residues: CASSSSPGGFAYNEQFF.

The genes are TRBV6-2 or TRBV6-3 and TRBJ2-5, with D perhaps TRBD1 or TRBD2 (5 bases each). The CDR3 extends over 18 amino acids. Trimming cost V 2 bases and J 5 bases, with 24 bases left between them. Germline lookup yields CDR1 MNHEY and CDR2 SVGEGT. The CDR3 reads CASSYVEGSGRLKETQYF. As DNA, the CDR3 is TGTGCCAGCAGTTACGTCGAGGGTTCAGGGAGACTAAAGGAGACCCAGTACTTC.

In this sample, this clonotype turned up a few times. This chain links TRBV3-1 with TRBJ1-2; D unclear. There are 14 residues in the CDR3. The V and J ends lost 0 bases and 4 bases respectively, with 9 bases between them. Germline lookup yields CDR1 LGHDT and CDR2 YNNKEL (reference sequence). The CDR3 here is CASSQDEPPYGYTF. The CDR3 DNA sequence: TGTGCCAGCAGCCAAGATGAGCCCCCCTATGGCTACACCTTC.

The V call is TRBV5-1, the J call TRBJ1-2; 11 bases match TRBD1. This CDR3 comprises 15 residues. The V gene end was trimmed by 6 bases and the J gene end by 0 bases; junction bases not matched to a gene: 4. The V gene's germline CDR1 is SGHRS and CDR2 YFSETQ. CDR3 DNA sequence: TGCGCCAGCAAAGGACAGGGGGCCCCTAACTATGGCTACACCTTC. Translation gives CASKGQGAPNYGYTF.

This clonotype came up a few times. The CDR3 sequence is CSARDAVSYEQYF. CDR3 nucleotides: TGCAGTGCTAGAGATGCGGTATCCTACGAGCAGTACTTC. This rearrangement joins TRBV20-1 to TRBJ2-7, with no clear D. The germline V gene has CDR1 DFQATT and CDR2 SNEGSKA (reference sequence). This CDR3 is built from 13 residues. Trimming left V 0 bases short and J 1 base short, with 7 bases between.

The chain couples TRBV7-9 to TRBJ1-4; D not resolved. The V and J ends lost 7 bases and 8 bases respectively, with 20 bases between them. Germline values: CDR1 SEHNR, CDR2 FQNEAQ (reference sequence). There are 15 residues in the CDR3. CDR3 in DNA: TGTGCCAGCACGCACACTCGGTCAAGGGAGGAAAAACTGTTTTTT. This sequence encodes CASTHTRSREEKLFF.

Notes on this clonotype: The junction and the germline gene differ at one end; a read error may be behind it. This chain links TRBV29-1 with TRBJ2-7; 7 nucleotides line up with TRBD1. Per germline, CDR1 SQVTM and CDR2 ANQGSEA. CDR3 length: 16 residues. CDR3 sequence reads: CSVSGTESRSSYGQYF. CDR3 DNA sequence: TGCAGCGTTTCAGGGACAGAGTCTAGGAGCTCCTACGGGCAGTACTTC.

This clonotype has more than one count but fewer than ten. The chain carries TRBV7-2 and TRBJ2-4; D is ambiguous. This CDR3 has 12 residues. The V end was cut by 4 bases, the J end by 8 bases, with 9 bases between. Germline V CDR1 and CDR2: SGHTA, FQGNSA. CDR3 nucleotide sequence: TGTGCCAGCAGCTCGCCGCTAGACATTCAGTACTTC. This encodes CASSSPLDIQYF.